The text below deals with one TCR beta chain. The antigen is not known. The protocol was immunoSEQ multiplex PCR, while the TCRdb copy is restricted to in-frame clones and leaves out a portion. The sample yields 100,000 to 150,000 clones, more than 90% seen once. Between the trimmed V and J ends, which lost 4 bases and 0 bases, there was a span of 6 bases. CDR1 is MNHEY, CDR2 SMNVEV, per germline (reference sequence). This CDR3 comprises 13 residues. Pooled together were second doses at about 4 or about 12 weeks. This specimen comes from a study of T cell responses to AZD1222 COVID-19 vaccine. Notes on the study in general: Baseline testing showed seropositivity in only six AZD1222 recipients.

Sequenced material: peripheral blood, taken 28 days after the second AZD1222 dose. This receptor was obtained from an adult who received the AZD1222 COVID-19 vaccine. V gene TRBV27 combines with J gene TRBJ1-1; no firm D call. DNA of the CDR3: TGTGCCAGCAGTTCATCCTTGAACACTGAAGCTTTCTTT. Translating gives CASSSSLNTEAFF.